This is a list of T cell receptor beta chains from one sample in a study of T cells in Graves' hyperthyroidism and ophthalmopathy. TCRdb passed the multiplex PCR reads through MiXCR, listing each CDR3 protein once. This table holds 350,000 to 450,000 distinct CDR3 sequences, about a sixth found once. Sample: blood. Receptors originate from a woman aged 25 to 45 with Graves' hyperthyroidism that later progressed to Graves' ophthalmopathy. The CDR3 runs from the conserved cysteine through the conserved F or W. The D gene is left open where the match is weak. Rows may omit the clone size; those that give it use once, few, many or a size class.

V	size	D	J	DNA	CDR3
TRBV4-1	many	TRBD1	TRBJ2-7	TGCGCCAGCAGCCCTACCGGGACAGGCACCTACGAGCAGTACTTC	CASSPTGTGTYEQYF
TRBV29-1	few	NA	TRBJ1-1	TGCAGCGTTGATTTAGAGGGGGTAGACTTAGCTTTCTTT	CSVDLEGVDLAFF
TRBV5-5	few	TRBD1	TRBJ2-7	TGTGCCAGCAGCTTGGAATGGACAGGACTCCCCTACGAGCAGTACTTC	CASSLEWTGLPYEQYF
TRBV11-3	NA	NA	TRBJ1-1	TGTGCCAGCACCTCACGGACAGAGAACACTGAAGCTTTCTTT	CASTSRTENTEAFF
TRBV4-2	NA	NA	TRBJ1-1	TGTGCCAGCAGCCAAGTGGAGGGGGGAAAGACTGAAGCTTTCTTT	CASSQVEGGKTEAFF
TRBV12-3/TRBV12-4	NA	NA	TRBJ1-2	TGTGCCAGCAGGAGTCCGGCAGGCGGCTACACCTTC	CASRSPAGGYTF
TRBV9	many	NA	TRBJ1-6	TGTGCCAGCAGCGTAGCTGGGGGATCACCCCTCCACTTT	CASSVAGGSPLHF
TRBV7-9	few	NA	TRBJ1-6	TGTGCCAGCAGCCAAGTTCGTGGAGTCTCTGATTCACCCCTCCACTTT	CASSQVRGVSDSPLHF
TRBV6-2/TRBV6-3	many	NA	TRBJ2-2	TGTGCCAGCAGTCCGGACCGGTTGGCCGGGGAGCTGTTTTTT	CASSPDRLAGELFF
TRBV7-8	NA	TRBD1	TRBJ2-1	TGTGCCAGCAGTCATGGGACAGCAAATGAGCAGTTCTTC	CASSHGTANEQFF
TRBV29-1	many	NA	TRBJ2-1	TGCAGCGTAACCTGGAGTATAAACTACAATGAGCAGTTCTTC	CSVTWSINYNEQFF
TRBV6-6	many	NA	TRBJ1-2	TGTGCCAGCAGTTACGCAGGGGAGGACTATGGCTACACCTTC	CASSYAGEDYGYTF
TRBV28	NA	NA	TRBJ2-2	TGTGCCAGCGCTTGGGGGGGCAACATCGGGGAGCTGTTTTTT	CASAWGGNIGELFF
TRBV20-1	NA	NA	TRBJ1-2	TGCAGTGCTAGAGATCTGGTGGGCTATGGCTACACCTTC	CSARDLVGYGYTF
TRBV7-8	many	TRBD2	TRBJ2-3	TGTGCCAGCAGCTTGGGGACTAGCGGCACGAAGAGCACAGATACGCAGTATTTT	CASSLGTSGTKSTDTQYF
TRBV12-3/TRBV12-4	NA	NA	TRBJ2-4	TGTGCCAGCAGTTTAGCCCCAGGGCTGTCCGACTTC	CASSLAPGLSDF
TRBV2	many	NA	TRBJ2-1	TGTGCCAGCAGTGAAAGCCCGGACCACTACAATGAGCAGTTCTTC	CASSESPDHYNEQFF
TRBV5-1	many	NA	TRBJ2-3	TGCGCCAGCAGCTTGAGGTCAGCCACCCACTTAACAGATACGCAGTATTTT	CASSLRSATHLTDTQYF
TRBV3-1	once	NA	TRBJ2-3	TGTGCCAGCAGCCTCTCCAACACAGATACGCAGTATTTT	CASSLSNTDTQYF
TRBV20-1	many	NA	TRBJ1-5	TGCAGTGCTAGTGGTCCCGGGACACATTATCAGCCCCAGCATTTT	CSASGPGTHYQPQHF
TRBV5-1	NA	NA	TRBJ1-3	TGCGCCAGCAGCTTGGCCGGAATGTACTCTGGAAACACCATATATTTT	CASSLAGMYSGNTIYF
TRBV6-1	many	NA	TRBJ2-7	TGTGCCAGCACCAACCGGGACTTTACCTACGAGCAGTACTTC	CASTNRDFTYEQYF
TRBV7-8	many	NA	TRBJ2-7	TGTGCCAGCAGCCCCTCGACGGCCGTTGTAGACTACGAGCAGTACTTC	CASSPSTAVVDYEQYF
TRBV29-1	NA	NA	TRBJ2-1	TGCAGCGTGGAACCGGCAGGCACAGGCTCCTACAATGAGCAGTTCTTC	CSVEPAGTGSYNEQFF
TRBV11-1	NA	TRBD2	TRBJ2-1	TGTGCCAGCAGCTCGACACCGGGGGGGACTATTTACAATGAGCAGTTCTTC	CASSSTPGGTIYNEQFF
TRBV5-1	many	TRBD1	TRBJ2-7	TGCGCCAGCAAGCGACAGGGTGCCTACGAGCAGTACTTC	CASKRQGAYEQYF
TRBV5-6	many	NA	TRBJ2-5	TGTGCCAGCAGCTTGACCCCGGAGACCCAGTACTTC	CASSLTPETQYF
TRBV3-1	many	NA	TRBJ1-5	TGTGCCAGCAGTAACGGGCCCCATCAGCCCCAGCATTTT	CASSNGPHQPQHF
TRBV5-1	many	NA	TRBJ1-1	TGCGCCAGCAGCTTGAGGGCTTGGGACACTGAAGCTTTCTTT	CASSLRAWDTEAFF
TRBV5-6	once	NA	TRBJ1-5	TGTGCCAGCAGCTCGAGGAGGGGATATAGCAATCAGCCCCAGCATTTT	CASSSRRGYSNQPQHF
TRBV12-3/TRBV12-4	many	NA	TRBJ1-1	TGTGCCAGCAGCCCCGGGGTGAGCACTGAAGCTTTCTTT	CASSPGVSTEAFF
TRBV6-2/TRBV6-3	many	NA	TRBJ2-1	TGTGCCAGCAGTCTAGGGCTCGTATACAATGAGCAGTTCTTC	CASSLGLVYNEQFF
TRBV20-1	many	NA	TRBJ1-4	TGCAGTGCTAGGACAGTAGCAACTAATGAAAAACTGTTTTTT	CSARTVATNEKLFF
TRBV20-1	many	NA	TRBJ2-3	TGCAGTGCTAGAGATCCCAGGTTAAGCACAGATACGCAGTATTTT	CSARDPRLSTDTQYF
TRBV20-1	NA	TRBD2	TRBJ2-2	TGCAGTGCCATAGCGGGGGGTAACACCGGGGAGCTGTTTTTT	CSAIAGGNTGELFF
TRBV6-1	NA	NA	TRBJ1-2	TGTGCCAGCAGTGCAGACACGGATGGCTACACCTTC	CASSADTDGYTF
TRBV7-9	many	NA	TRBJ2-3	TGTGCCAGCAGCAACACGGATCTTACCTGGTCAGATACGCAGTATTTT	CASSNTDLTWSDTQYF
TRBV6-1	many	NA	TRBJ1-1	TGTGCCAGCAGTGATGGGGTCACTGAAGCTTTCTTT	CASSDGVTEAFF
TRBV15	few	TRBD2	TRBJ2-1	TGTGCCACCACTCCGGGACTAGCGTCTTACAATGAGCAGTTCTTC	CATTPGLASYNEQFF
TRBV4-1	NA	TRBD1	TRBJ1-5	TGCGCCAGCAGCCTCGGGACAGGGGGCCCCAATCAGCCCCAGCATTTT	CASSLGTGGPNQPQHF
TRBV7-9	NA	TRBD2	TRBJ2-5	TGTGCCAGCATCAAGGCCCAGCGGGAGTCCGGGGAGACCCAGTACTTC	CASIKAQRESGETQYF
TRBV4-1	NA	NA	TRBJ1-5	TGCGCCAGCAGCCAGGTTTCCGGTGGTCAGCCCCAGCATTTT	CASSQVSGGQPQHF
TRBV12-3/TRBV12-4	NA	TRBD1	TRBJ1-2	TGTGCCAGCACCCTTACCGGGACAGGGCCTAGGATGGGCTACACCTTC	CASTLTGTGPRMGYTF
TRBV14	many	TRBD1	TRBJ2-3	TGTGCCAGCAGCCAAGTTAACAGGGGACGCACAGATACGCAGTATTTT	CASSQVNRGRTDTQYF
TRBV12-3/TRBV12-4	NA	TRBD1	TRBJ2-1	TGTGCCAGCTTCGATCAGGGGGCGCTTTACAATGAGCAGTTCTTC	CASFDQGALYNEQFF
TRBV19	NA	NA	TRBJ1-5	TGTGCCGGAGGGACACCTTATAGCAATCAGCCCCAGCATTTT	CAGGTPYSNQPQHF
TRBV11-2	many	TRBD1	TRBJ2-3	TGTGCCAGCACCACCCTGACAGGGGGCCGGGAAGATACGCAGTATTTT	CASTTLTGGREDTQYF
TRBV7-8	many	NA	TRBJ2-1	TGTGCCAGCAGCTTAAACAGGGTCGAGCAGTTCTTC	CASSLNRVEQFF
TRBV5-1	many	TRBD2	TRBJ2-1	TGCGCCAGCAGCGTTAGCGGGGATGGGATCAATGAGCAGTTCTTC	CASSVSGDGINEQFF
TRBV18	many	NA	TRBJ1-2	TGTGCCAGCTCACCAGCCCCTCAGGGGCATGGCTACACCTTC	CASSPAPQGHGYTF
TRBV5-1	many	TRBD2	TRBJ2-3	TGCGCCAGCAGCTTGTCGGCGGGGGGGGCGGATACGCAGTATTTT	CASSLSAGGADTQYF
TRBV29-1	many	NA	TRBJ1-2	TGCAGCGTTGAACCTGGGGGCAGGGCCGCCATTGGCTACACCTTC	CSVEPGGRAAIGYTF
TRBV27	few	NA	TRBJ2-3	TGTGCCAGCGGCCTCGGGACAACGAGCACAGATACGCAGTATTTT	CASGLGTTSTDTQYF
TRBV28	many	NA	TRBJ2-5	TGTGCCAGCAGCCTTGGACAGTCCGGGGAGACCCAGTACTTC	CASSLGQSGETQYF
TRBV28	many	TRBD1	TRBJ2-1	TGTGCCAGCAGTCCCAGCGGACAGGGAATAAATGAGCAGTTCTTC	CASSPSGQGINEQFF
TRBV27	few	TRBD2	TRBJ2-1	TGTGCCAGCAGTGTAGCGGGGTCCCATGAGCAGTTCTTC	CASSVAGSHEQFF
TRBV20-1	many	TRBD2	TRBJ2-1	TGCAGTGCTAGAGTTGGGGAGATAGTGACTAGCAGGTTGGGTGAGCAGTTCTTC	CSARVGEIVTSRLGEQFF
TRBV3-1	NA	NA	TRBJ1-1	TGTGCCAGCAGCCAAATAAGCAGGGGCGCGGACACTGAAGCTTTCTTT	CASSQISRGADTEAFF